One sample yielded the 5 T cell receptor beta chains listed below, sequenced in a study of control samples from healthy donors and cancer patients. Profiled with immunoSEQ multiplex PCR; TCRdb holds only in-frame clones, not every one. The top ten clones hold roughly 12% of a sample with some 140,000 clones, 92% of them seen once. The material sequenced was blood. The receptors come from a man aged 25 to 40 in good health.

This sequence joins TRBV18 and TRBJ1-1; maybe TRBD1 (6 bases). Germline CDR1 and CDR2: KGHSH and LQKENI. V gave up 4 bases and J gave up 1 base, with 13 bases separating them. The CDR3 consists of 15 residues. CDR3: CASSQQGGGNTEAFF. CDR3 nucleotides: TGTGCCAGCTCACAACAGGGAGGGGGGAACACTGAAGCTTTCTTT.

The chain has TRBV7-3 and TRBJ2-2; 11 bases are a match to TRBD2. J gave up 3 bases and V 3 bases, and 3 bases lay outside the gene matches. Germline assignment: CDR1 SGHTA and CDR2 FQGTGA. This CDR3 contains 16 residues. Here the CDR3 reads CASSFGLAGHTGELFF. The CDR3 DNA reads as TGTGCCAGCAGCTTTGGACTAGCGGGCCACACCGGGGAGCTGTTTTTT.

V usage is TRBV6-5 and J usage is TRBJ1-2; D is ambiguous. Germline CDR1 is MNHEY and CDR2 is SVGAGI. V dropped 0 bases and J dropped 6 bases, with 14 bases sitting between them. The CDR3 runs 15 residues. In DNA form, the CDR3 reads TGTGCCAGCAGTTACTCCAGAGATCTCCTTGATGGCTACACCTTC. This encodes CASSYSRDLLDGYTF.

CDR3 sequence reads: CASRDRSVTEAFF. CDR3 DNA sequence: TGTGCCAGCAGGGACAGATCGGTCACTGAAGCTTTCTTT. The chain employs TRBV6-5 and TRBJ1-1; possibly TRBD1 for D (6 bases). Germline V gene sequence: CDR1 MNHEY, CDR2 SVGAGI. V lost 6 bases and J lost 4, with 12 bases in between. The CDR3 is made up of 13 amino acids.

This chain links TRBV5-1 with TRBJ2-5, with a weak D call TRBD2 (5 bases). Germline V gene data show CDR1 as SGHRS and CDR2 as YFSETQ. V gave up 5 bases and J gave up 7 bases, with 9 bases separating them. This CDR3 is 11 amino acids long. The CDR3 sequence is CASSRRGTQYF. The CDR3 DNA sequence: TGCGCCAGCAGTCGACGGGGGACCCAGTACTTC. Looking up the rest from reference TRBV5-1 and TRBJ2-5 gives the full variable domain: KAGVTQTPRYLIKTRGQQVTLSCSPISGHRSVSWYQQTPGQGLQFLFEYFSETQRNKGNFPGRFSGRQFSNSRSEMNVSTLELGDSALYLCASSRRGTQYFGPGTRLLVL.